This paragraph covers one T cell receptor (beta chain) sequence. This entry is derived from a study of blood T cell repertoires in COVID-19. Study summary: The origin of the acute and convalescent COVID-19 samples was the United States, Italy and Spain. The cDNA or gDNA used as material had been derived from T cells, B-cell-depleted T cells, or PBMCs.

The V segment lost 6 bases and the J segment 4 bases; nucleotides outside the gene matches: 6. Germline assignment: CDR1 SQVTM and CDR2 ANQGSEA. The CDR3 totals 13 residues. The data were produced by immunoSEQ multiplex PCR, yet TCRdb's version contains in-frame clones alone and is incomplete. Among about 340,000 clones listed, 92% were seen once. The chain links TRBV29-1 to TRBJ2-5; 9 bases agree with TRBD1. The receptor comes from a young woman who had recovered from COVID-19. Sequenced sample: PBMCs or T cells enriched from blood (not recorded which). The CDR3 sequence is CSVRTGVGETQYF. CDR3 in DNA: TGCAGCGTACGGACAGGGGTGGGAGAGACCCAGTACTTC.